This T cell receptor (beta chain) appears in the sequencing data of a study of identical twins. The CDR3 is 24 amino acids. With template switching, a universal primer site was added, and the cDNA carried unique molecular identifiers. TCRdb re-called the 5' RACE reads through MiXCR, storing one row per CDR3 protein. Counted here are about 340,000 distinct CDR3 sequences, roughly an eighth occurring once; the ten biggest clones make up 7.2%. Study results and limitations: Fewer insertions characterized abundant cord blood beta clonotypes, whereas memory repertoires showed none. Conclusions leaned on cross-sectional statistical analysis and did not track the same donors over time.

Details on this clonotype: Its cognate antigen is unknown.

These data also featured in a second study, about yellow fever vaccine responses in identical twins. According to that study: On the reported evidence, twins' vaccine T cell responses seemed partly convergent and partly personalized.

The rearrangement uses TRBV3-2 and TRBJ2-3; the tabulated D call, TRBD2, remains unverified against the DNA. TRBV3-2 is a known pseudogene. Source material: CD8+ T cells sorted from blood. This receptor was taken from a woman aged 18-29 years in good health. CDR3 coding DNA: TGTGCCAGCAGCCTACCTAACATAGCTGGACTAGCGGGAGGGCCTTCCCTAGCACAGGATACGCAGTATTTT. Its protein product is CASSLPNIAGLAGGPSLAQDTQYF.